These 29 T cell receptor beta chains originate from one sample sequenced in a study of Graves' ophthalmopathy and Graves' hyperthyroidism. As the template, RNA transcripts were used to amplify TCR beta CDR3 regions. In the first round, RT-PCR was carried out with HTBI primers, and a multiplex PCR formed the second round. TCRdb processed the multiplex PCR reads anew with MiXCR; each CDR3 protein has one entry. The sample carries just over 600,000 distinct CDR3 sequences, about 24% recorded once. The sequenced sample consisted of peripheral blood. The receptors originated from a woman between 18 and 29 years old with stable Graves' hyperthyroidism. Some clones in this sample may be carry-over from other donors' samples.

This clonotype was found many times. This chain uses TRBV3-1 with TRBJ2-5; D not resolved. Looked up from germline, CDR1 is LGHDT and CDR2 is YNNKEL (reference sequence). The CDR3 has 9 residues. The V end lost 8 bases, the J end lost 2 bases, and 0 bases lay between the germline ends. The DNA of the CDR3 is TGTGCCAGCCAAGAGACCCAGTACTTC. Protein product: CASQETQYF.

In this sample, this clonotype turned up a few times. The CDR3 loop is CASSHRRGGSGYTF. CDR3 bases: TGTGCCAGCAGCCATCGGCGGGGGGGCTCTGGCTACACCTTC. This chain uses TRBV12-3 or TRBV12-4 with TRBJ1-2; maybe TRBD1 (6 bases). The V end lost 6 bases, the J end lost 7 bases, and 18 bases lay between the germline ends. The CDR3 is 14 residues long.

V is TRBV4-1 and J is TRBJ2-5; 13 positions agree with TRBD2. This CDR3 is built from 19 residues. With 0 bases clipped from V and 6 bases from J, the junction kept 13 bases outside the gene matches. Germline CDR1 is MGHRA and CDR2 is YSYEKL. CDR3 loop: CASSQDSIFTSGGAQTQYF. CDR3 nucleotide sequence: TGCGCCAGCAGCCAAGATTCAATTTTCACTAGCGGGGGGGCCCAGACCCAGTACTTC.

The sample holds many counts of this clonotype. The J gene is TRBJ2-5, the V gene TRBV7-8; unclear D gene. From germline, CDR1 is SGHVS and CDR2 FQNEAQ. The CDR3 is made up of 14 amino acids. V lost 6 bases, J lost 2 bases, and 13 bases lay in between. CDR3 residues: CASSLIGLQETQYF. The CDR3 coding sequence is TGTGCCAGCAGTCTCATCGGGCTGCAAGAGACCCAGTACTTC.

This clonotype was observed at least ten times. V gene TRBV14 combines with J gene TRBJ2-7; D gene uncertain. The CDR3 is 13 amino acids. CDR1 and CDR2 (germline): SGHDN, FVKESK. Trimming cost V 0 bases and J 12 bases, with 15 bases left between them. CDR3 protein: CASSQDSSLRRYF. The CDR3 nucleotides read TGTGCCAGCAGCCAAGATTCGAGTTTACGGCGGTACTTC.

The J gene is TRBJ1-2, the V gene TRBV4-1; 8 bases map to TRBD1. Germline CDR1 MGHRA, CDR2 YSYEKL. The CDR3 consists of 16 residues. After removal of 4 bases from V and 3 bases from J, the junction contained 10 bases not matched to a gene. CDR3 protein: CASSPSLGQVHYGYTF. In DNA form, the CDR3 reads TGCGCCAGCAGCCCATCCCTGGGACAGGTTCACTATGGCTACACCTTC.

Concerning this clonotype itself: A much bigger clone sits one base away, suggesting this may be a read error. The rearrangement joins TRBV12-3 or TRBV12-4 to TRBJ2-4, with D uncertain. The CDR3 spans 14 residues. For the CDR3, the DNA is TGTGCCAGCAGTTTACAGGTGTCTAGAAACATTAAGTACTTC. Its translation is CASSLQVSRNIKYF.

This clonotype was detected only once. The chain recombines TRBV6-1 with TRBJ1-6; D call uncertain. CDR3 length: 16 amino acids. The germline V gene has CDR1 MNHNS and CDR2 SASEGT. V was pared by 7 bases and J by 8 bases, with 21 bases between. Written as DNA, the CDR3 is TGTGCCAGCACCAAGAGAATAGCGACGGAGCATTCACCCCTCCACTTT. Translation: CASTKRIATEHSPLHF.

This clonotype was found many times. The rearrangement links TRBV28 to TRBJ1-5, with TRBD1 identical over 7 bases. The junction had 25 bases not matched to a gene; V was cut back by 3 bases and J by 5 bases. Germline assignment: CDR1 MDHEN and CDR2 SYDVKM. This CDR3 region has 21 residues. CDR3 sequence: CASSFSARFTGTANLYQPQHF. The CDR3 coding sequence is TGTGCCAGCAGTTTTTCCGCGAGGTTTACGGGGACAGCTAACCTCTATCAGCCCCAGCATTTT. The full variable domain, rest sourced from reference TRBV28 and TRBJ1-5, is DVKVTQSSRYLVKRTGEKVFLECVQDMDHENMFWYRQDPGLGLRLIYFSYDVKMKEKGDIPEGYSVSREKKERFSLILESASTNQTSMYLCASSFSARFTGTANLYQPQHFGDGTRLSIL.

The chain couples TRBV5-1 to TRBJ1-1; 8 nucleotides line up with TRBD1. CDR1 is SGHRS, CDR2 YFSETQ, per germline. The CDR3 has 14 amino acids. V was clipped by 4 bases and J by 4 bases; unmatched bases: 6. CDR3 protein: CASSANTGGTEAFF. CDR3 nucleotides: TGCGCCAGCAGCGCCAACACAGGGGGCACTGAAGCTTTCTTT.

Many counts were recorded for this clonotype. The chain has TRBV2 and TRBJ1-6, with 7 nucleotides matching TRBD1. V was clipped by 6 bases and J by 4 bases; unmatched bases: 6. This CDR3 region has 15 residues. Germline V gene lookup returns CDR1 SNHLY and CDR2 FYNNEI. The CDR3 region is CASRDRESYNSPLHF. CDR3 in DNA: TGTGCCAGCAGAGACAGGGAATCATATAATTCACCCCTCCACTTT.

The J gene is TRBJ2-5, the V gene TRBV19; tentatively, D is TRBD1 or TRBD2 (5 bases each). Germline CDR1 is LNHDA and CDR2 is SQIVND (reference sequence). V was shortened by 6 bases and J by 9 bases, with 23 bases between the two germline ends. CDR3 length equals 15 residues. The CDR3 reads CASSLAGTADVAQYF. The CDR3 region has the DNA TGTGCCAGTAGCCTAGCCGGGACGGCCGATGTGGCCCAGTACTTC.

This clonotype was picked up a small number of times. V gene TRBV4-2 combines with J gene TRBJ1-1; D is possibly TRBD1 (5 bases). The germline gives CDR1 LGHNA, CDR2 YNFKEQ. The V and J ends lost 0 bases and 4 bases respectively, with 18 bases between them. This CDR3 spans 17 amino acids. The CDR3, as DNA: TGTGCCAGCAGCCAAGATTGGACCAGGGATCGGGGCACTGAAGCTTTCTTT. Translation: CASSQDWTRDRGTEAFF.

This clonotype was seen at least ten times. The CDR3 region is CASSMLDRGVGELFF. In DNA, the CDR3 is TGTGCCAGCAGCATGCTGGACAGGGGAGTCGGGGAGCTGTTTTTT. The V and J genes are TRBV5-6 and TRBJ2-2; 9 bases are shared with TRBD1. The CDR3 consists of 15 residues. Germline V gives CDR1 SGHDT, CDR2 YYEEEE. Trimming at V came to 4 bases and at J to 7 bases, leaving 8 bases not matched to a gene.

The genes are TRBV12-3 or TRBV12-4 and TRBJ2-7, with D uncertain. V lost 3 bases to trimming and J lost 4 bases, with 7 bases between them. This CDR3 comprises 12 residues. This CDR3 is CASSFSGYEQYV. CDR3 nucleotide sequence: TGTGCCAGCAGTTTTTCCGGGTACGAGCAGTACGTC.

The chain couples TRBV12-3 or TRBV12-4 to TRBJ2-5; 10 nucleotides line up with TRBD2. The J segment lost 6 bases and the V segment lost 6 bases, leaving 4 bases of the junction unmatched. The CDR3 loop spans 13 amino acids. Here the CDR3 reads CASRSGLAKTQYF. DNA of the CDR3: TGTGCCAGCAGGTCGGGACTAGCGAAGACCCAGTACTTC.

The rearrangement joins TRBV6-5 to TRBJ2-2; D might be TRBD1 (6 bases). There are 15 residues in the CDR3. Per the germline V gene, CDR1 is MNHEY and CDR2 is SVGAGI. Trimming removed 2 bases at V and 6 bases at J, with 13 bases between. For the CDR3, the DNA is TGTGCCAGCAGTTACACCCCAGAGGGGGCCGGGGAGCTGTTTTTT. As protein: CASSYTPEGAGELFF.

This clonotype showed up many times. The V gene is TRBV11-1, the J gene TRBJ1-6; 7 positions agree with TRBD1. From germline, CDR1 is SGHAT and CDR2 FQDESV (reference sequence). The CDR3 is made up of 15 amino acids. Unmatched junction bases numbered 3, after V lost 2 bases and J lost 5 bases. The CDR3 region has the DNA TGTGCCAGCAGCTTACTCACAGGGGATAATTCACCCCTCCACTTT. Translation gives CASSLLTGDNSPLHF.

This clonotype came up many times. The genes are TRBV28 and TRBJ1-1; no reliable D call. Looked up from germline, CDR1 is MDHEN and CDR2 is SYDVKM. This CDR3 contains 15 residues. V lost 5 bases, J lost 5 bases, and 18 bases lay in between. In DNA, the CDR3 is TGTGCCAGCAGTACCCAATGGACGGCGGGGACTGAAGCTTTCTTT. Its protein product is CASSTQWTAGTEAFF. The full variable domain, in which reference TRBV28 and TRBJ1-1 provide the parts outside the CDR3, is DVKVTQSSRYLVKRTGEKVFLECVQDMDHENMFWYRQDPGLGLRLIYFSYDVKMKEKGDIPEGYSVSREKKERFSLILESASTNQTSMYLCASSTQWTAGTEAFFGQGTRLTVV.

The V call is TRBV20-1, the J call TRBJ2-7; TRBD1 matches at 7 bases. The CDR3 loop spans 15 amino acids. J lost 1 base, V lost 4 bases, and 10 bases had no gene match. Germline CDR1 DFQATT, CDR2 SNEGSKA (reference sequence). The CDR3 nucleotides read TGCAGTGCTACTAAAACAGGGGTCCTATCCTACGAGCAGTACTTC. Translated, it gives CSATKTGVLSYEQYF.

This clonotype was observed many times. The CDR3 nucleotides are TGTGCCAGCAGTGCGGACAGGGTTTCACCCCTCCACTTT. This gives the protein CASSADRVSPLHF. The chain uses TRBV27 and TRBJ1-6, with 8 positions matching TRBD1. CDR1 is MNHEY and CDR2 is SMNVEV in the germline V gene (reference sequence). V gave up 5 bases and J gave up 9 bases; unmatched junction bases: 3. There are 13 residues in the CDR3.

This clonotype was recorded at least ten times. The chain couples TRBV10-2 to TRBJ2-5; D is ambiguous. This CDR3 has 14 amino acids. Trimming shortened V by 5 bases and J by 2 bases, and 12 bases separated the two germline ends. Germline CDR1 reads WSHSY; CDR2 reads SAAADI. CDR3 DNA sequence: TGCGCCAGCAGTAGTTCCACAGTTCAAGAGACCCAGTACTTC. It codes for CASSSSTVQETQYF.

This clonotype was seen a handful of times. The V gene is TRBV11-2, the J gene TRBJ2-2; TRBD2 matches 10 bases. V was clipped by 1 base and J by 6 bases; unmatched bases: 8. CDR1 is SGHAT and CDR2 is FQNNGV in the germline V gene. The CDR3 sequence is 17 residues long. CDR3: CASSLVLAGDFPGELFF. In DNA, the CDR3 is TGTGCCAGCAGCTTAGTCCTAGCGGGAGATTTCCCCGGGGAGCTGTTTTTT.

This clonotype was counted at least ten times. The chain links TRBV27 to TRBJ2-2, with TRBD1 identical over 7 bases. The germline V gene has CDR1 MNHEY and CDR2 SMNVEV (reference sequence). The CDR3 runs to 14 residues. Trimming took 9 bases from V and 3 from J; bases not matched to a gene: 7. The DNA of the CDR3 is TGTGCCAGTTTCGACAGGGCGGACACCGGGGAGCTGTTTTTT. It translates to CASFDRADTGELFF.

This clonotype appeared a few times. With a much larger clone just one base away, this may be a read error. This chain links TRBV6-1 with TRBJ2-7; 9 bases map to TRBD2. Germline trimming cut 6 bases from V and 7 bases from J; bases unmatched to any gene: 19. CDR1 and CDR2 from the germline V gene are MNHNS and SASEGT. CDR3 length: 17 residues. For the CDR3, the DNA is TGTGCCAGCAGGGCCCCCGTTGTAGCGGGAGAGACTTATGAGCAGTACTTC. It codes for CASRAPVVAGETYEQYF.

This clonotype was counted at least ten times. V usage is TRBV20-1 and J usage is TRBJ1-2, with 7 bases lining up with TRBD1. Germline lookup yields CDR1 DFQATT and CDR2 SNEGSKA (reference sequence). The CDR3 totals 14 residues. The V gene end was trimmed by 5 bases and the J gene end by 5 bases; junction bases not matched to a gene: 11. CDR3 sequence (DNA): TGCAGTGCTCAACAAGAGGGGGCTGTGTATGGCTACACCTTC. Amino acid sequence: CSAQQEGAVYGYTF.

This clonotype occurred many times. This chain uses TRBV5-1 with TRBJ1-2, with D perhaps TRBD1 (6 bases). CDR1 SGHRS and CDR2 YFSETQ come from the germline V gene. V was trimmed by 4 bases and J by 2 bases, leaving 12 bases between them. CDR3 length equals 14 residues. Here the CDR3 reads CASSGGGANYGYTF. The CDR3 bases are TGCGCCAGCAGCGGCGGGGGCGCAAACTATGGCTACACCTTC.

Many counts were recorded for this clonotype. The genes are TRBV7-2 and TRBJ1-2; unclear D gene. CDR1 and CDR2 from the germline V gene are SGHTA and FQGNSA. The CDR3 is 14 amino acids. Trimming pared 3 bases from V and 3 bases from J, leaving 11 bases between. CDR3 loop: CASSFRHQYYGYTF. In DNA form, the CDR3 reads TGTGCCAGCAGCTTTCGGCACCAGTACTATGGCTACACCTTC.

The chain uses TRBV6-1 and TRBJ1-1, with 7 bases matching TRBD1. The CDR3 contains 15 residues. V shed 7 bases, J shed 4 bases, and the junction held 12 bases outside the gene matches. Germline CDR1 is MNHNS and CDR2 is SASEGT. The CDR3 region has the DNA TGTGCCAGCACCCCCGAGACAGGGAGGCCCACTGAAGCTTTCTTT. Its translation: CASTPETGRPTEAFF.